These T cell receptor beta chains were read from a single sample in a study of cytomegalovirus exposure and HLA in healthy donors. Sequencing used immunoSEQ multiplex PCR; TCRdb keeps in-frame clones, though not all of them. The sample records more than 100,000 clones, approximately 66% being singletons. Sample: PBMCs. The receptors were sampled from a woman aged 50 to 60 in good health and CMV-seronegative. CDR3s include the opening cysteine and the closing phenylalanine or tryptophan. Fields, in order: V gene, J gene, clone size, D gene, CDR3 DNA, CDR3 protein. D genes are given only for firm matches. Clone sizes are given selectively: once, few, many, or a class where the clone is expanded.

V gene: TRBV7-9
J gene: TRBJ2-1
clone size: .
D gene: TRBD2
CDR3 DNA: TGTGCCAGCAGCTTACTTCGACTAGCGAGCTCCTACAATGAGCAGTTCTTC
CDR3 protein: CASSLLRLASSYNEQFF

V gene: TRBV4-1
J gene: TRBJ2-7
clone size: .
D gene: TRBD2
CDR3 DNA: TGCGCCAGCAGCCAAGGGACTAGCGGACAATACGAGCAGTACTTC
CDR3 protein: CASSQGTSGQYEQYF

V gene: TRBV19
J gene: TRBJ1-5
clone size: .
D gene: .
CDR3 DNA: TGTGCCAGTAGCGAACAGGGAAGGCGGCAGCCCCAGCATTTT
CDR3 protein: CASSEQGRRQPQHF

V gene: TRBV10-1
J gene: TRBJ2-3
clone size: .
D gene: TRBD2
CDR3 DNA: TGCGCCAGCAGTGATCGGGTTCTAGCGGGGGACACAGATACGCAGTATTTT
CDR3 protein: CASSDRVLAGDTDTQYF

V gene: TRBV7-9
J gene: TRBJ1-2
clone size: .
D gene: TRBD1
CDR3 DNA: TGTGCCAGCAGCATCGGGACAGGGGGTTCTTATGGCTACACCTTC
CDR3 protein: CASSIGTGGSYGYTF

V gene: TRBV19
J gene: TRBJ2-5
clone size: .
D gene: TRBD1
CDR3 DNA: TGTGCCAGTAGCATGGGGACAGGACGGGAGACCCAGTACTTC
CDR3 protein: CASSMGTGRETQYF

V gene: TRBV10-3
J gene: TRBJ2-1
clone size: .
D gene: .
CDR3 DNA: TGTGCCATCAGCCCGATCCGTGGCGCAGGGTACAATGAGCAGTTCTTC
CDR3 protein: CAISPIRGAGYNEQFF

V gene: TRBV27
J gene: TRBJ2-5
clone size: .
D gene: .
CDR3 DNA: TGTGCCAGCAGTCCCTCTTTTAAGGAGTACCAAGAGACCCAGTACTTC
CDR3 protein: CASSPSFKEYQETQYF

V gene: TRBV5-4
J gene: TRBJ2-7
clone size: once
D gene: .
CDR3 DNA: TGTGCCAGCAGCCTGCCCGCGGTCGTCGACGAGCAGTACTTC
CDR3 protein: CASSLPAVVDEQYF

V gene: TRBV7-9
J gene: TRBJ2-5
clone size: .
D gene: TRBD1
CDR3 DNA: TGTGCCAGCAGCTTAGGGACAGGTTCGGAGACCCAGTACTTC
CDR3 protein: CASSLGTGSETQYF

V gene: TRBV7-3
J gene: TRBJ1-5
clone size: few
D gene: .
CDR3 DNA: TGTGCCAGCAGCTTAGGGCGCAATCAGCCCCAGCATTTT
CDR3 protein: CASSLGRNQPQHF

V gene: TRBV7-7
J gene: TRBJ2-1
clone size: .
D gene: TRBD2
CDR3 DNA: TGTGCTAGCAGCCAGACTAGCTACGATGAGCAGTTCTTC
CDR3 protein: CASSQTSYDEQFF

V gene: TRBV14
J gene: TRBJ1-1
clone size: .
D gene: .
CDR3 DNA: TGTGCCAGCAGCCGGCAGGGGCACACTGAAGCTTTCTTT
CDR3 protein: CASSRQGHTEAFF

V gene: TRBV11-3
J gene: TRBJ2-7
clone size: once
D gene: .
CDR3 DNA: TGTGCCAGCAGTTCAGGGGAATACGAGCAGTACTTC
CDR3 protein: CASSSGEYEQYF

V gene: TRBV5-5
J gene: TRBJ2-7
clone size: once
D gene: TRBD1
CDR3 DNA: TGTGCCAGCAACTCTCGGGGACAGGGGATGGGAGAGCAGTACTTC
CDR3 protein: CASNSRGQGMGEQYF

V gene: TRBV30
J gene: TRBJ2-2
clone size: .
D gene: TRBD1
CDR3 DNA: TGTGCCCTGGACAGGGCTAGCACCGGGGAGCTGTTTTTT
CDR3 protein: CALDRASTGELFF

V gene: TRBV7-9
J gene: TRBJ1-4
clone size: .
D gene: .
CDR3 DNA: TGTGCCAGCAGCTTAGACCCCCACAGCGAAAAACTGTTTTTT
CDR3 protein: CASSLDPHSEKLFF

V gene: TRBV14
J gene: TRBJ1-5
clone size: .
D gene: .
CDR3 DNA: TGTGCCAGCAGCCAAACAGGGTCCGGTCAGCCCCAGCATTTT
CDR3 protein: CASSQTGSGQPQHF

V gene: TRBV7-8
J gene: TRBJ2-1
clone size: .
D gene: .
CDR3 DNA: TGTGCCAGCAGCCAAAAGCGGGCTGGGCGCTCCTACAATGAGCAGTTCTTC
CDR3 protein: CASSQKRAGRSYNEQFF

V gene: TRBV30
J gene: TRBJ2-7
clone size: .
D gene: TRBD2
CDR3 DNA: TGTGCCTGGAAAGTGCAGGGACTAGGGGAGCAGTACTTC
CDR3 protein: CAWKVQGLGEQYF

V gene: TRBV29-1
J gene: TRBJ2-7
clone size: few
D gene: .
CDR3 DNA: TGCAGCGTTGAAGATCAAAGTCAGGGGTTCGAGCAGTACTTC
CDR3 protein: CSVEDQSQGFEQYF

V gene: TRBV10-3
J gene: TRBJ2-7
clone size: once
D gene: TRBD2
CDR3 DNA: TGTGCCATCAGTGACTCGAGACTAGCCAGATTCTACGAGCAGTACTTC
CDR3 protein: CAISDSRLARFYEQYF

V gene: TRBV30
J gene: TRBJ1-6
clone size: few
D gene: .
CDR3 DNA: TGTGCCTGGAACACTAATTCACCCCTCCACTTT
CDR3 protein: CAWNTNSPLHF

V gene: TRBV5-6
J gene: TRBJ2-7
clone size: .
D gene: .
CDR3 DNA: TGTGCCAGCAGCTTGGTTGCGGGGGCCTGGGGCGAGCAGTACTTC
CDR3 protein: CASSLVAGAWGEQYF

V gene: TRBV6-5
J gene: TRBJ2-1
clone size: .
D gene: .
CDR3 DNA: TGTGCCAGCAGTTACAGGGGTTTCGGAAATGAGCAGTTCTTC
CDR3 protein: CASSYRGFGNEQFF